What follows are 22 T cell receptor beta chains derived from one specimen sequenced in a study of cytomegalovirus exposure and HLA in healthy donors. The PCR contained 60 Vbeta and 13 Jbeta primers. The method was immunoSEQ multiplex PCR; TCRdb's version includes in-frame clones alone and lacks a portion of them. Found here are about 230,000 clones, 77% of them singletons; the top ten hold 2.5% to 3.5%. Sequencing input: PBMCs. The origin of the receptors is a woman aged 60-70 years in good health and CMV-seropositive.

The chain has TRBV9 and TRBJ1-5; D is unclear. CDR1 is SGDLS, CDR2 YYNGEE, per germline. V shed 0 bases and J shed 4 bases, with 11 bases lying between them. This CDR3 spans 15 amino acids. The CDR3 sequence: CASSVDAARNQPQHF. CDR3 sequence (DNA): TGTGCCAGCAGCGTAGATGCGGCTCGGAATCAGCCCCAGCATTTT.

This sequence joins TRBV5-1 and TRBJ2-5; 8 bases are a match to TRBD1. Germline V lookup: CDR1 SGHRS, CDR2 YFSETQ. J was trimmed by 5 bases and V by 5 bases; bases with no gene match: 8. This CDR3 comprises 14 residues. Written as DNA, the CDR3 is TGCGCCAGCAGTCGAGGACAGGGTGCGGAGACCCAGTACTTC. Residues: CASSRGQGAETQYF.

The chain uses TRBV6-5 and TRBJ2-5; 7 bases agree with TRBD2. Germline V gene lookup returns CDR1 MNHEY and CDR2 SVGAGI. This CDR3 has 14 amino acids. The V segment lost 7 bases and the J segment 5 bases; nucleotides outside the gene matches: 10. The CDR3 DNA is TGTGCCAGCAAGGACCCCGGGGGGAGGGAGACCCAGTACTTC. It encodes CASKDPGGRETQYF.

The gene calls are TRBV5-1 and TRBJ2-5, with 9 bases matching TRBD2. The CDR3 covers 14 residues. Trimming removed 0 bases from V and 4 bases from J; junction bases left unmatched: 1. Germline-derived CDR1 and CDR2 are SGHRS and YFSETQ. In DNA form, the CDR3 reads TGCGCCAGCAGCTTGGCTAGCGGGGTAGAGACCCAGTACTTC. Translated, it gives CASSLASGVETQYF.

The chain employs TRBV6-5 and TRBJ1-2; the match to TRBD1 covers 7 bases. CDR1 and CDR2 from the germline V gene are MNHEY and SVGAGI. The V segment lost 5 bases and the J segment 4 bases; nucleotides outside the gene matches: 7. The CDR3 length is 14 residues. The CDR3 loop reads CASSPTGNLYGYTF. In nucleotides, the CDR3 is TGTGCCAGCAGTCCGACAGGGAACCTCTATGGCTACACCTTC.

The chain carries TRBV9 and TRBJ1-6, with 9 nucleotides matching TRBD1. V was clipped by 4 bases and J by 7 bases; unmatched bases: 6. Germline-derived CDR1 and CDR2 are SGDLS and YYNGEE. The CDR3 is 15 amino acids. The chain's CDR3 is CASSPGQGKNSPLHF. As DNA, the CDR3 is TGTGCCAGCAGCCCGGGACAGGGAAAGAATTCACCCCTCCACTTT.

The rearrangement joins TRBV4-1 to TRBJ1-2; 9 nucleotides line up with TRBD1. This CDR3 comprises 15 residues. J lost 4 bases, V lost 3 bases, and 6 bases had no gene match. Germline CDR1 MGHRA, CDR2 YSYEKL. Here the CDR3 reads CASSQGDRGSYGYTF. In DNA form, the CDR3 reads TGCGCCAGCAGCCAGGGTGACAGGGGGTCCTATGGCTACACCTTC.

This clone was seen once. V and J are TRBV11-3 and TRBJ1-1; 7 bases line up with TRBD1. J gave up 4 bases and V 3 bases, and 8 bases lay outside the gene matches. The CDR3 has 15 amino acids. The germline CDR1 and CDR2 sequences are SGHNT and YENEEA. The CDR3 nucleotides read TGTGCCAGCAGCTTTAGTACAGGGGTATGCACTGAAGCTTTCTTT. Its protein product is CASSFSTGVCTEAFF. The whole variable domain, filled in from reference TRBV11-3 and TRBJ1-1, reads EAGVVQSPRYKIIEKKQPVAFWCNPISGHNTLYWYLQNLGQGPELLIRYENEEAVDDSQLPKDRFSAERLKGVDSTLKIQPAELGDSAVYLCASSFSTGVCTEAFFGQGTRLTVV.

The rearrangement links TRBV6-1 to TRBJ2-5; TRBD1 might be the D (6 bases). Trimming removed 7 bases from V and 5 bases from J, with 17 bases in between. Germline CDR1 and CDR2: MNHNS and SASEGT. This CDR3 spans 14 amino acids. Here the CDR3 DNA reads TGTGCCAGCACCCTACCTGGGGGCGGGGAGACCCAGTACTTC. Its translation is CASTLPGGGETQYF.

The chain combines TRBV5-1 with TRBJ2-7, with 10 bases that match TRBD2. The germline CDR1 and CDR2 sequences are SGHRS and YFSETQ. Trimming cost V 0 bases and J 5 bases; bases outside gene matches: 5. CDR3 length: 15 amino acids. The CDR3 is CASSLGPSGSNEQYF. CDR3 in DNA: TGCGCCAGCAGCTTGGGGCCTAGCGGGAGTAACGAGCAGTACTTC.

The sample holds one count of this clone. The CDR3 spells CASSLVWSQPQHF. For the CDR3, the DNA is TGTGCCAGCAGCTTAGTCTGGAGTCAGCCCCAGCATTTT. The chain combines TRBV7-2 with TRBJ1-5; D gene ambiguous. V was shortened by 1 base and J by 6 bases, with 7 bases between the two germline ends. Germline CDR1 SGHTA, CDR2 FQGNSA. This CDR3 contains 13 residues.

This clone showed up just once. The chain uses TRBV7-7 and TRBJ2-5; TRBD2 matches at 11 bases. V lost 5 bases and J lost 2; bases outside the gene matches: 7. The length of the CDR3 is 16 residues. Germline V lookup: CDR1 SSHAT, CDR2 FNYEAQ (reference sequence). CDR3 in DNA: TGTGCCAGCAGCCCCTACGGGACTAGCGGACAAGAGACCCAGTACTTC. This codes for CASSPYGTSGQETQYF.

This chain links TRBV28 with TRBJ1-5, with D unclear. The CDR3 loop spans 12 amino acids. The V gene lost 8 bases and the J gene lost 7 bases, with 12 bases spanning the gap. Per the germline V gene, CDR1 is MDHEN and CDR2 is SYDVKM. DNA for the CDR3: TGTGCCAGCGGTATGCGCGGCCAGCCCCAGCATTTT. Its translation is CASGMRGQPQHF.

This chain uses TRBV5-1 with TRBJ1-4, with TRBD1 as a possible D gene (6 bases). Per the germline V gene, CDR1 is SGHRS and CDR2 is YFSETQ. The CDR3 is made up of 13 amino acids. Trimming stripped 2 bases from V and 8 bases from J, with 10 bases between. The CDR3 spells CASSFAGEEKLFF. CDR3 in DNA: TGCGCCAGCAGCTTCGCAGGGGAGGAAAAACTGTTTTTT.

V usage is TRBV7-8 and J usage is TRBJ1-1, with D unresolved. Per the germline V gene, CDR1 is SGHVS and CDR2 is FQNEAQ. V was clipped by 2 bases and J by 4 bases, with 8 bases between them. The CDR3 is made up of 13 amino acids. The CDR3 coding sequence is TGTGCCAGCAGCTTATCGGTTCTCACTGAAGCTTTCTTT. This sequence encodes CASSLSVLTEAFF.

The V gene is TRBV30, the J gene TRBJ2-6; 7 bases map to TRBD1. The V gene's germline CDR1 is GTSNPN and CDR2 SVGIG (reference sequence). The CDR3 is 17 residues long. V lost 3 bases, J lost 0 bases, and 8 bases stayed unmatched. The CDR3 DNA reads TGTGCCTGGAGATCCAGGGGGTCTCCCTCTGGGGCCAACGTCCTGACTTTC. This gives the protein CAWRSRGSPSGANVLTF.

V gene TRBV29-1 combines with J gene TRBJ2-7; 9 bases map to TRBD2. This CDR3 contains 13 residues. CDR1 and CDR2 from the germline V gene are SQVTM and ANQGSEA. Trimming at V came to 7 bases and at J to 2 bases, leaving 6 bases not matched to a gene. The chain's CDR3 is CSGRPSGTYEQYF. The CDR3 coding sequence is TGCAGCGGCCGTCCTAGCGGGACCTACGAGCAGTACTTC.

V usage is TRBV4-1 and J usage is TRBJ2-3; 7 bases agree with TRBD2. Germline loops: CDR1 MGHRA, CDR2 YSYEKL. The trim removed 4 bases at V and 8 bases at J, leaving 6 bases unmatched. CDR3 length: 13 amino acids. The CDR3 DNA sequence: TGCGCCAGCAGCCTTCCTGGGGAGGGTACGCAGTATTTT. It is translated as CASSLPGEGTQYF.

The CDR3 is CASSRGQGTNTGELFF. CDR3 DNA sequence: TGCGCCAGCAGCCGCGGACAGGGGACGAACACCGGGGAGCTGTTTTTT. V gene TRBV4-1 combines with J gene TRBJ2-2; 9 positions match TRBD1. This CDR3 is 16 amino acids long. CDR1 is MGHRA and CDR2 is YSYEKL in the germline V gene. V dropped 4 bases and J dropped 0; count of bases not matched to a gene: 3.

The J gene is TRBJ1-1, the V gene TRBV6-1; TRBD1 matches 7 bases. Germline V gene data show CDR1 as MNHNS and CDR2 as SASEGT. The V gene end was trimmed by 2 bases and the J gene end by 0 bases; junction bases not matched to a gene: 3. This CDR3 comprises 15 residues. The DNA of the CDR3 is TGTGCCAGCAGTGAATCCGGGACAGTGAACACTGAAGCTTTCTTT. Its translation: CASSESGTVNTEAFF.

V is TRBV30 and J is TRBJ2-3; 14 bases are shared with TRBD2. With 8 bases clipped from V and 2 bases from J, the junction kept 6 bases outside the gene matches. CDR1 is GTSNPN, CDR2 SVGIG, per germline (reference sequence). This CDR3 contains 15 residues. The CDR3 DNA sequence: TGTGCCAGACGGACTAGCGGGAGGTTCACAGATACGCAGTATTTT. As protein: CARRTSGRFTDTQYF.

The CDR3 DNA follows: TGTGCCAGTACCTTGGACAGGGACCGTGAGCAGTTCTTC. Translating it yields CASTLDRDREQFF. The J gene is TRBJ2-1, the V gene TRBV19; 8 nucleotides match TRBD1. After removal of 7 bases from V and 9 bases from J, the junction contained 8 bases not matched to a gene. Germline-derived CDR1 and CDR2 are LNHDA and SQIVND (reference sequence). The CDR3 runs to 13 residues.